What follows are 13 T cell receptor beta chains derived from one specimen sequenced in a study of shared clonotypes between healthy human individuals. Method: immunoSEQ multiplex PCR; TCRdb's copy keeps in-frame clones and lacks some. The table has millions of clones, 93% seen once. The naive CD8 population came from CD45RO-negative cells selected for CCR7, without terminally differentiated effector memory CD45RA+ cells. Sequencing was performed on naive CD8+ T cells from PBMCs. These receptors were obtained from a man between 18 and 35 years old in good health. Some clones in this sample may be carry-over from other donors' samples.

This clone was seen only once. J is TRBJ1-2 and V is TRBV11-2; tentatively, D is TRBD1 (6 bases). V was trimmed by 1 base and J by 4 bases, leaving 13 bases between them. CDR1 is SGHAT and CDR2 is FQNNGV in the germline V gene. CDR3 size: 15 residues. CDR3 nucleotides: TGTGCCAGCAGCTTAGGCCCAGGGGATCCCTATGGCTACACCTTC. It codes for CASSLGPGDPYGYTF.

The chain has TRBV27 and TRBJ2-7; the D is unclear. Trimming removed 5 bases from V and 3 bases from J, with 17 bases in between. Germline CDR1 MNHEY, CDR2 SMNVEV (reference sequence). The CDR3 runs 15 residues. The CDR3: CASSPRESSFYEQYF. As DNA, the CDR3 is TGTGCCAGCAGTCCCCGAGAGAGCTCATTCTACGAGCAGTACTTC.

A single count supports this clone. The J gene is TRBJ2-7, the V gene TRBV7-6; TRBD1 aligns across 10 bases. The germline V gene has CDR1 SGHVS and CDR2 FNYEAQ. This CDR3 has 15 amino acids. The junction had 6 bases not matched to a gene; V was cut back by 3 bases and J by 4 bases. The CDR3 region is CASSLNRQGAYEQYF. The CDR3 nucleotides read TGTGCCAGCAGCTTGAACAGACAGGGGGCTTACGAGCAGTACTTC.

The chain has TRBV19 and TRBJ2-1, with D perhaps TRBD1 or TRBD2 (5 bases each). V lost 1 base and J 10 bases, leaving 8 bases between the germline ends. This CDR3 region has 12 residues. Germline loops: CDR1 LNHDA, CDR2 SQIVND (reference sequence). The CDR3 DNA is TGTGCCAGTAGTATAGGGGGGTTGGAGCAGTTCTTC. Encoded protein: CASSIGGLEQFF.

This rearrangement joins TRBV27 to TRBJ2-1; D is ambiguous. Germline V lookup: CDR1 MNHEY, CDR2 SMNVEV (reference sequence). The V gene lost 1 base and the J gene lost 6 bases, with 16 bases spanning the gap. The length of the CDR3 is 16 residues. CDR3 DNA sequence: TGTGCCAGCAGTTTATTCGGACCGTATCTGTTCAATGAGCAGTTCTTC. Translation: CASSLFGPYLFNEQFF.

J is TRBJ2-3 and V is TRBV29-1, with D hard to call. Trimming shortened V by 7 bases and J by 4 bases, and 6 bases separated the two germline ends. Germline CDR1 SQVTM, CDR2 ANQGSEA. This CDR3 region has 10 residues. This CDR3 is CSAEADTQYF. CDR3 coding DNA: TGCAGCGCCGAAGCAGATACGCAGTATTTT.

CDR3 amino acids: CSVGGWGEAFF. The CDR3 bases are TGCAGCGTTGGAGGGTGGGGTGAAGCTTTCTTT. This rearrangement joins TRBV29-1 to TRBJ1-1, with no clear D. The CDR3 has 11 residues. Germline assignment: CDR1 SQVTM and CDR2 ANQGSEA. Trimming pared 4 bases from V and 7 bases from J, leaving 10 bases between.

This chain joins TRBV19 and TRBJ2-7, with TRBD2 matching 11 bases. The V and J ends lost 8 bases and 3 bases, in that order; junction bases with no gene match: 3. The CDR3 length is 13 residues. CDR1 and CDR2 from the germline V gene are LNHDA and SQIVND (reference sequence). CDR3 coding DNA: TGTGCCAGTTCTCTAGCGGGAGGCTACGAGCAGTACTTC. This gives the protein CASSLAGGYEQYF.

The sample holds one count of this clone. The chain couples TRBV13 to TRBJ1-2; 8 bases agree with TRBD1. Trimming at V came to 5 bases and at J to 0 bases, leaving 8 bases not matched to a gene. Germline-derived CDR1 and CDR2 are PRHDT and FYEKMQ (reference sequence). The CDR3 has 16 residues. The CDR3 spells CASSTQTGASNYGYTF. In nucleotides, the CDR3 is TGTGCCAGCAGCACGCAGACAGGGGCCTCTAACTATGGCTACACCTTC.

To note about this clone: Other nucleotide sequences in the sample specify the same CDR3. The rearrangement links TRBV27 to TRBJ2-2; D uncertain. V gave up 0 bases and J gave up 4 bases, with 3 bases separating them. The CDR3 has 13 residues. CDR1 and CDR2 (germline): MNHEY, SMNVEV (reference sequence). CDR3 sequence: CASSLSFTGELFF. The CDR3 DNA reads TGTGCCAGCAGTTTATCTTTCACCGGGGAGCTGTTTTTT.

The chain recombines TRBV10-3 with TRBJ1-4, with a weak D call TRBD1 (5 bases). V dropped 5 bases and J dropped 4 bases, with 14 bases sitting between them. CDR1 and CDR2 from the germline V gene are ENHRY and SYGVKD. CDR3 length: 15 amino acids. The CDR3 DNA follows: TGTGCCATCAGTCTGGGGGACCGCTATAATGAAAAACTGTTTTTT. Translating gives CAISLGDRYNEKLFF.

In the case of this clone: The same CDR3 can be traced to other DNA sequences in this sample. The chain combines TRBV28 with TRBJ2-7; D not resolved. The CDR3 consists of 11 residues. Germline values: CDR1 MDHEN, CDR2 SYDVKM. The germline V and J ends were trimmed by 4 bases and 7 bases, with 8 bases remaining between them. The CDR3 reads CASSSSGEQYF. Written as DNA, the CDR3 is TGTGCCAGCAGTTCCTCTGGAGAGCAGTACTTC.

This chain's CDR3 is CASRSERERDTGELFF. CDR3 DNA: TGTGCCAGCAGGTCTGAGCGGGAGAGGGACACCGGGGAGCTGTTTTTT. This chain links TRBV7-9 with TRBJ2-2; 8 bases are a match to TRBD2. CDR3 size: 16 residues. J lost 3 bases, V lost 6 bases, and 9 bases had no gene match. Germline V gene lookup returns CDR1 SEHNR and CDR2 FQNEAQ (reference sequence).